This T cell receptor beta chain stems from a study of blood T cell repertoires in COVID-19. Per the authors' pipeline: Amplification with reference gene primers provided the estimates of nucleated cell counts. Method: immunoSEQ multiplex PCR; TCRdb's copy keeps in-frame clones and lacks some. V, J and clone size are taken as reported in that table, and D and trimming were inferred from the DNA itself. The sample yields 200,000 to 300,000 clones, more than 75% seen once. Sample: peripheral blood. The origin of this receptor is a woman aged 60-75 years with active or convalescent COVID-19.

The CDR3 sequence is CASSPVGQGFAEQYF. The DNA of the CDR3 is TGTGCCAGCTCACCAGTAGGACAGGGTTTTGCCGAGCAGTACTTC. V is TRBV18 and J is TRBJ2-7; the match to TRBD1 covers 8 bases. This CDR3 comprises 15 residues. The germline V gene encodes CDR1 KGHSH and CDR2 LQKENI. With 2 bases clipped from V and 6 bases from J, the junction kept 9 bases outside the gene matches.